These T cell receptor beta chains were read from a single sample in a study of Ad26.COV2.S vaccination and SARS-CoV-2 variants. Here immunoSEQ multiplex PCR was the method, and the copy in TCRdb shows in-frame clones only, minus some. The sample includes about 390,000 clones, approximately 86% seen only once; the top ten take under 3.5%. The sample was peripheral blood, taken in a trial of Ad26.COV2.S vaccine versus placebo. The receptor source for this set is a person aged 18 to 59 who received the Ad26.COV2.S COVID-19 vaccine or a placebo. Both conserved end residues are part of each CDR3. The D gene is left open where the match is weak. The size field is filled for only some rows; it gives once, few, many or a size class.

>TRBV3-1/TRBV3-2|TRBJ1-2|.|.
TGTGCCAGCAGCCAAGCCGGGCAGGGGACTGGCTACACCTTC
CASSQAGQGTGYTF
>TRBV14|TRBJ2-1|TRBD2|few
TGTGCCAGCAGCTACGACGGGACTAGCGGGTACAATGAGCAGTTCTTC
CASSYDGTSGYNEQFF
>TRBV2|TRBJ1-2|TRBD1|.
TGTGCCAGCAGTATGGACAGGGCAGATGGCTACACCTTC
CASSMDRADGYTF
>TRBV2|TRBJ1-1|.|.
TGTGCCAGCAGCCTACCGGGGGCTGAAGCTTTCTTT
CASSLPGAEAFF
>TRBV25-1|TRBJ2-3|.|.
TGTGCCAGCAGTGAATACTTGGGTAGGGGCACAGATACGCAGTATTTT
CASSEYLGRGTDTQYF
>TRBV19|TRBJ1-1|.|.
TGTGCCAGTAGTACCCCCCGAGGGGTCGCTGAAGCTTTCTTT
CASSTPRGVAEAFF
>TRBV9|TRBJ2-1|.|.
TGTGCCAGCAGCGTCGGGACTGGCTCCTACAATGAGCAGTTCTTC
CASSVGTGSYNEQFF
>TRBV12-1|TRBJ1-1|.|.
TGTGCCAGCAGCTTTTGGGGTAACACTGAAGCTTTCTTT
CASSFWGNTEAFF
>TRBV7-9|TRBJ2-1|TRBD1|once
TGTGCCAGCAGCTGGGGACAGGATGAGCAGTTCTTC
CASSWGQDEQFF
>TRBV7-8|TRBJ2-3|TRBD2|.
TGTGCCAGCAGCCGGGGGGGCGGAGGCACAGATACGCAGTATTTT
CASSRGGGGTDTQYF
>TRBV7-9|TRBJ2-2|.|.
TGTGCCAGCAGCCCGCGGCGAGCTAACACCGGGGAGCTGTTTTTT
CASSPRRANTGELFF
>TRBV4-1|TRBJ1-1|.|.
TGCGCCAGCAGCCAAGAAACTCATAAGAACACTGAAGCTTTCTTT
CASSQETHKNTEAFF
>TRBV6-5|TRBJ2-7|TRBD1|once
TGTGCCAGCAGCCTGGACAGGTCCCTACTCTACGAGCAGTACTTC
CASSLDRSLLYEQYF
>TRBV18|TRBJ1-2|.|.
TGTGCCAGCTCACTTTCGGACAGCCCCTATGGCTACACCTTC
CASSLSDSPYGYTF
>TRBV5-5|TRBJ1-6|TRBD1|.
TGTGCCAGCAGCTCCGGGACAGGGATTTCACCCCTCCACTTT
CASSSGTGISPLHF
>TRBV5-6|TRBJ1-6|.|.
TGTGCCAGCAGCCCCAGGGACCCCTACCCACCCCTCCACTTT
CASSPRDPYPPLHF
>TRBV19|TRBJ2-2|TRBD1|.
TGTGCCAGTGTACAGGGGGCCAGGGGCGGGGAGCTGTTTTTT
CASVQGARGGELFF
>TRBV7-9|TRBJ2-7|.|once
TGTGCCAGCACCCGGATGGGGGACATTAACGAGCAGTACTTC
CASTRMGDINEQYF
>TRBV5-1|TRBJ2-7|TRBD2|.
TGCGCCAGCAGCTCAGTAGCGGGGGTCTACGAGCAGTACTTC
CASSSVAGVYEQYF
>TRBV30|TRBJ1-2|.|few
TGTGCCTGGAGTCCACAGGAATACTATGGCTACACCTTC
CAWSPQEYYGYTF
>TRBV3-1/TRBV3-2|TRBJ2-7|.|.
TGTGCCAGCAGCCAAGAACCGACGAGTTGGTACTTC
CASSQEPTSWYF
>TRBV5-1|TRBJ2-1|TRBD1|.
TGCGCCAGCAGCTTGGATGGACAGGACTATGAGCAGTTCTTC
CASSLDGQDYEQFF
>TRBV6-6|TRBJ1-3|.|.
TGTGCCAGCAGTTATACAGGTTTCTCTGGAAACACCATATATTTT
CASSYTGFSGNTIYF
>TRBV3-1/TRBV3-2|TRBJ2-2|TRBD2|.
TGTGCCAGCAGCCCCCGGGCGGGGGACACCGGGGAGCTGTTTTTT
CASSPRAGDTGELFF
>TRBV11-2|TRBJ1-2|.|.
TGTGCCAGCAGCCCCGGGGGAGGAGGAGGCTACACCTTC
CASSPGGGGGYTF
>TRBV19|TRBJ2-5|.|.
TGTGCCAGTAGTATGGAGGGGGGAAAAGAGACCCAGTACTTC
CASSMEGGKETQYF
>TRBV7-2|TRBJ1-3|.|once
TGTGCCAGCAGCCTTCGGGGCTCCTCTGGAAACACCATATATTTT
CASSLRGSSGNTIYF
>TRBV7-2|TRBJ1-3|.|few
TGTGCCAGCAGCTTAAGTGGAGATAACTCTGGAAACACCATATATTTT
CASSLSGDNSGNTIYF
>TRBV7-2|TRBJ2-1|TRBD2|.
TGTGCCAGCAGCTCTACGGGGGGGCCCTATGAGCAGTTCTTC
CASSSTGGPYEQFF
>TRBV5-1|TRBJ1-2|.|few
TGCGCCAGCAGCTTGGGTACAGGGCCTAACTATGGCTACACCTTC
CASSLGTGPNYGYTF
>TRBV12-3/TRBV12-4|TRBJ1-2|.|.
TGTGCCAGCAGTCCCGGTCCTGCCTATGGCTACACCTTC
CASSPGPAYGYTF
>TRBV3-1/TRBV3-2|TRBJ1-1|.|.
TGTGCCAGCAGCCCCCGTCCGTCGGGGGGATGGAACACTGAAGCTTTCTTT
CASSPRPSGGWNTEAFF